This T cell receptor (beta chain) derives from a study of post-analysis software for immune sequencing data. Looking at the study overall: The patients showed relapsing-remitting, secondary progressive and progressive-relapsing multiple sclerosis courses. General study findings and limits: There were five TRBV segments more frequent in patients than controls, and TRBV5-6, TRBV5-1 and TRBV20-1 were among them. Samples from one preparation batch, clustered by F measure, grouped strongly together. Significantly decreased normalized Chao1 diversity was recorded for multiple sclerosis patients relative to controls.

CDR1 and CDR2 from the germline V gene are GTSNPN and SVGIG (reference sequence). Trimming stripped 4 bases from V and 4 bases from J, with 10 bases between. CDR3 length: 12 amino acids. About this clonotype itself: Its cognate antigen is unknown.

The authors incorporated unique molecular identifiers into the TCR beta cDNA libraries. About 500,000 cDNA molecules were obtained per 1 to 10 million input T cells. One entry per CDR3 protein results from TCRdb running MiXCR on the PCR reads. The table lists about 820,000 distinct CDR3 sequences, around 50% of them singletons. The rearrangement uses TRBV30 and TRBJ2-5, with a weak D call TRBD2 (6 bases). Sequencing was done on a sample of blood. The clonotype was recovered from a girl aged 5-17 years with multiple sclerosis. Written as DNA, the CDR3 is TGTGCCTGGATGGGGGGTTCAGAGACCCAGTACTTC. Protein sequence: CAWMGGSETQYF.